Reported below is one TCR beta chain. Germline CDR1 is WNHNN and CDR2 is SYGVQD (reference sequence). V dropped 7 bases and J dropped 3 bases, with 19 bases sitting between them. The CDR3 contains 15 residues. This record belongs to a study of blood T cell repertoires in COVID-19. Method: immunoSEQ multiplex PCR; TCRdb's copy keeps in-frame clones and lacks some. The sample lists 100,000 to 150,000 clones, less than 90% occurring once. The sample consisted of peripheral blood. The sequence derives from a man aged 80 or over with active or convalescent COVID-19. The chain has TRBV10-1 and TRBJ2-7; D may be TRBD1 (8 bases). The CDR3 bases are TGCGCCAGCAACACAGACAGGGGACTACGCTACGAGCAGTACTTC. This gives the protein CASNTDRGLRYEQYF.